The 8 T cell receptor beta chains in this list originate from one sample, sequenced in a study of blood T cell repertoires in COVID-19. The repertoire was sequenced with immunoSEQ multiplex PCR; TCRdb's copy has only in-frame clones and lacks some. Among roughly 80,000 clones listed, around 82% were seen once. The sequencing input was peripheral blood. These receptors came from a human donor in a cohort sampled during active COVID-19.

V and J are TRBV5-1 and TRBJ1-1; 7 bases align to TRBD1. The length of the CDR3 is 14 residues. CDR1 SGHRS and CDR2 YFSETQ come from the germline V gene. V lost 4 bases and J lost 5; bases outside the gene matches: 8. The DNA for the CDR3 is TGCGCCAGCAGCGCCCGGGACAGACGGACTGAAGCTTTCTTT. Residues: CASSARDRRTEAFF.

CDR3: CASSSPSSGEITGELFF. The CDR3, as DNA: TGTGCCAGCAGCTCTCCGTCTAGCGGGGAGATCACCGGGGAGCTGTTTTTT. The genes are TRBV7-9 and TRBJ2-2; 9 bases agree with TRBD2. The CDR3 sequence is 17 residues long. Germline loops: CDR1 SEHNR, CDR2 FQNEAQ (reference sequence). Losses at the gene ends were 4 bases for V and 4 bases for J; bases not matched to a gene: 10.

The chain joins TRBV2 to TRBJ2-5, with 9 bases lining up with TRBD1. Germline CDR1 is SNHLY and CDR2 is FYNNEI. V shed 6 bases, J shed 5 bases, and the junction held 10 bases outside the gene matches. The CDR3 is 15 amino acids. For the CDR3, the DNA is TGTGCCAGCAGCATCGGACAGGGGACAGGGGAGACCCAGTACTTC. Translated, it gives CASSIGQGTGETQYF.

The chain combines TRBV6-5 with TRBJ2-7, with TRBD2 as a possible D gene (5 bases). V shed 5 bases and J shed 6 bases, with 20 bases lying between them. Germline CDR1 reads MNHEY; CDR2 reads SVGAGI. This CDR3 contains 15 residues. Written as DNA, the CDR3 is TGTGCCAGCAGTCAACCGGGGTCCCTTCTCTTCGAGCAGTACTTC. It specifies CASSQPGSLLFEQYF.

This chain links TRBV18 with TRBJ2-7; 10 positions agree with TRBD1. V shed 4 bases and J 1 base; nucleotides not matched to a gene: 4. CDR3 size: 15 residues. CDR1 and CDR2 (germline): KGHSH, LQKENI. The CDR3 sequence: CASSHRDRGSYEQYF. CDR3 DNA sequence: TGTGCCAGCTCACACCGGGACAGGGGTTCCTACGAGCAGTACTTC.

This clone was seen a few times. The V gene is TRBV2, the J gene TRBJ1-1; no clear D gene. The CDR3 spans 14 residues. Between the trimmed V and J ends, which lost 4 bases and 4 bases, there was a span of 13 bases. Per the germline V gene, CDR1 is SNHLY and CDR2 is FYNNEI. CDR3 sequence reads: CASSVHHSGTEAFF. CDR3 bases: TGTGCCAGCAGTGTACATCATAGCGGCACTGAAGCTTTCTTT.

This chain connects TRBV6-1 to TRBJ1-4, with a weak D call TRBD1 (5 bases). The germline CDR1 and CDR2 sequences are MNHNS and SASEGT. V dropped 3 bases and J dropped 6 bases, with 14 bases sitting between them. The CDR3 has 15 amino acids. The chain's CDR3 is CASSDFLAGYEKLFF. The CDR3 DNA is TGTGCCAGCAGTGATTTTTTGGCAGGGTATGAAAAACTGTTTTTT.

The CDR3 bases are TGTGCCAGTTCTGGGGGCCTTAACTACGAGCAGTACTTC. Translation: CASSGGLNYEQYF. V usage is TRBV25-1 and J usage is TRBJ2-7, with D possibly being TRBD1 (6 bases). V was clipped by 9 bases and J by 3 bases, with 15 bases between them. CDR1 is MGHDK and CDR2 is SYGVNS in the germline V gene. CDR3 length: 13 amino acids.